This TCR beta chain was sequenced for a study of cytomegalovirus exposure and HLA in healthy donors. Study-wide findings and caveats: Further analysis, carried out later, found HLA-associated TCR beta chains more clonally expanded than equally common other chains.

About this clone: Its antigen is undetermined.

Germline CDR1 and CDR2: SGHTS and YDEGEE. The CDR3 runs 15 residues. V lost 0 bases and J 1 base, leaving 8 bases between the germline ends. PCR involved 60 Vbeta and 13 Jbeta primers. Profiling relied on immunoSEQ multiplex PCR, and the TCRdb table lists in-frame clones only, not all of them. The sample includes about 120,000 clones, 50% to 65% of them seen just once. V gene TRBV5-8 combines with J gene TRBJ1-5, with TRBD1 as a possible D gene (5 bases). This TCR derives from a man aged 35 to 55 in good health and CMV-seropositive. The specimen was PBMCs. CDR3 nucleotide sequence: TGTGCCAGCAGCTTGGCAGGGTACAGCAATCAGCCCCAGCATTTT. Its translation: CASSLAGYSNQPQHF.